The subject of this entry is one T cell receptor beta chain. Its antigen specificity is not known. No much larger clone exists at a distance of one base, and base qualities are not known. In total, just over 650 healthy bone marrow donors made up the cohort. All cohort members were sampled while nominally healthy, although unrecorded immune exposures were likely present. The donor was CMV seronegative and belonged to the group of 352 seronegative cohort members. Every donor gave a peripheral blood sample, and the peripheral blood mononuclear cells from that sample were used for TCR beta sequencing. Genomic DNA extraction from the blood cell samples was performed with the Qiagen DNeasy Blood Extraction Kit. The method was the immunoSEQ multiplex PCR assay. The multiplex PCR relied on a mix of 60 forward primers for TCR Vbeta segments and 13 reverse primers for TCR Jbeta segments. The CDR3 region of rearranged TCR beta genes was amplified from genomic DNA by a multiplex PCR assay. On the Illumina HiSeq System, the amplified TCR beta libraries were sequenced as 87-base-pair reads. As for how the authors treated the data: A later analysis tallied around 82 million unique TCR beta chains across the 666 repertoires, and some 12 million of those chains were shared by two or more donors. A nearest-neighbor algorithm error-corrected the raw reads and collapsed the reads into unique sequences, merging closely related sequences to remove PCR and sequencing errors. CDR3 sequences were aligned to IMGT reference sequences to assign V, D and J gene segments. Each retained sequence needed at least a six-nucleotide match to both a V gene segment and a J gene segment. Rearrangements were classified as productive when the CDR3 lacked stop codons and remained in frame with V and J, and all other rearrangements were classified as non-productive. Following IMGT convention, CDR3 was defined as the stretch from the second conserved V-encoded cysteine up to the conserved J-encoded phenylalanine. The earlier analysis of about 500 of the donors excluded sequences that lacked an unambiguous match to a single V gene segment. An earlier analysis of 500 to 700 of the donors classified V segments as functional when productive rearrangements were above 56.7% and as segregating when the standard deviation between donors was above 5%. A statistical classification framework was built to diagnose cytomegalovirus status from the catalog of TCR beta chain sequences. A later analysis assigned V and J genes by comparing TCR nucleotide sequences with IMGT/GENE-DB human TR gene sequences. A later analysis assigned CDR3 sequences and most-parsimonious VDJ recombination scenarios with the TCRdist pipeline. In a later analysis, every TCR beta chain was defined by the combination of its CDR3 amino acid sequence and its V-gene family, and reads without a unique V-gene family were dropped. To address suspected cross-contamination and a sequencing artifact, a later analysis removed around 590 highly shared, low-generation-probability nucleotide sequences. A later analysis calculated a clonal expansion index for each public chain from normalized within-repertoire ranks of inferred template counts. A later analysis computed generation probabilities with a VDJ recombination model fitted to out-of-frame rearrangements, and checked the results against IGoR. In a later analysis, TCR-TCR, TCR-HLA and TCR-CMV co-occurrence was scored with hypergeometric tests, and a repertoire-size bias correction was applied to TCR pairs. To estimate false discovery rates, a later analysis permuted the HLA or CMV assignments 20 times. In a later analysis, co-occurring TCRs were grouped with DBSCAN, and TCRdist sequence similarity was added when clustering was performed within HLA-allele-positive subsets. For co-occurrence clustering, repertoires with fewer than 30,000 or more than 120,000 public chains were excluded, along with 4 to 6 repertoires with anomalous nucleotide sharing. TCRdb re-hosts the immuneACCESS table, in-frame sequences only. Its copies lack some clones; in the studies checked, an unresolved V gene accounts for under half of them, and the cause for the rest is not known. The V and J calls and clone size are taken from that table; D and trimming were inferred from the DNA. The sample table contains roughly 110,000 clones; only one count was recorded for more than 60% of them. 3% to 4% of the sample comes from the top ten.

Counted from cysteine to phenylalanine, this CDR3 has 16 amino acids. This entry keeps only the CDR3 DNA: 48 bases, framed from base 1. Trimming removed 2 bases from V and 7 bases from J; the gene matches leave 10 bases unexplained. Per the germline V gene (reference sequence), SEHNR is the CDR1 and FQNEAQ is the CDR2. This sample stems from a study of cytomegalovirus exposure and HLA in healthy donors (dated by TCRdb to about 2017). Context from the whole study: According to an earlier analysis of 587 of the donors, some 180 million T cells yielded some 110 million unique TCR beta sequences and about 300 Gb of sequence data. About 300 gigabases of sequencing data and roughly 90 million unique TCR sequences were included in an early release covering about 620 HLA-typed donors. Of the 300 to 500 genotyped donors, approximately 80% were placed in the genetic ancestry cluster associated with self-reported Caucasian donors. The study aimed to test whether signatures of past pathogen exposure could be identified by cataloging public T cell receptors. The study profiled the T cell repertoires of 550 to 700 subjects by immunosequencing and related them to cytomegalovirus serostatus. Besides the first cohort of some 670 subjects, a separate validation cohort made up of 90 to 150 different subjects was used. The study combined high-throughput TCR immunosequencing, statistical association of individual TCRs with disease status, and machine learning to predict cytomegalovirus infection status. In a later analysis, previously published TCR beta repertoires from about 640 donors were re-analyzed and high-resolution HLA genotyping was added so that TCR occurrence patterns could be studied. In the later analysis, no new phenotypic data were used to find candidate immune exposures; instead, reliance was placed on TCR beta sequences and their occurrence across donors. To decide whether each TCR beta V gene segment behaved as functional or pseudogenic, an earlier analysis of over 500 of the donors relied on high-throughput TCR beta sequencing. Donor age, sex, ethnicity and CMV serostatus were compiled alongside the repertoire data. In a later genetic analysis, genome-wide SNP genotypes for about three fifths of the 666 donors were used, and that subset was treated as a discovery cohort. Every discovery cohort repertoire had been produced on one sequencing platform. HLA typing included class I and class II loci at four-digit resolution. The number of donors typed differed by locus, with 629-630 for A, B, C, DRB1 and DQB1, 522 for DQA1, approximately 570 for DPA1, and 450 to 480 for DPB1. Five DR-DQ haplotypes were treated as single units for association and clustering because of strong linkage in the cohort. On average, about 240,000 unique TCR beta nucleotide sequences were sequenced per donor among more than 350 genotyped donors of the cohort, with roughly 18% of those sequences being non-productive. Overall study outcomes, separate from this receptor: When HLA alleles, especially DR and DQ, strongly co-occurred, attributing TCR associations to individual alleles was difficult. The 87-base-pair reads could not distinguish some IMGT-functional V segments, including TRBV6-2 and TRBV6-3, so those segments were excluded. Immune exposure information for the cohort was limited to CMV serostatus. The presence/absence analyses assumed that sequencing depth was roughly uniform across donors, and that assumption may not be true. Three of the identified cytomegalovirus-associated TCR beta chains were confirmed in vitro to be specific for cytomegalovirus antigens. Across donors, most TCR sequences were observed very rarely, whereas some public TCRs were present in many individuals. Some 15 rarely observed V segments, including chromosome 9 orphons, were excluded from the earlier analysis of about 610 of the donors because counts were too low. In a later genetic analysis, a missense DCLRE1C variant was associated with V-gene and J-gene trimming of TCR beta chains, and the association was replicated in an independent cohort. A group of highly shared sequence variants was considered likely to be a technical artifact of the sequencing pipeline. The study gave a list of 150 to 200 TCR beta chains associated with cytomegalovirus. The authors suggested that the approach could potentially be generalized to other disease states and immunological phenotypes. Linkage disequilibrium might explain the correlated functional status among segregating V segments, but an unknown experimental factor could not be excluded. A later analysis reported that several top co-occurrence clusters appeared linked to parvovirus B19, influenza, CMV and Epstein-Barr virus. A further reported finding was that TCR beta sequences accurately predicted the HLA-A and HLA-B alleles for most subjects in the first cohort. HLA typing was unavailable for some donors at each locus, so association tests used only the typed subset. In an earlier analysis of 450 to 750 of the donors, most TCR beta V segments appeared in productive rearrangements about 90% or about 30% of the time, broadly matching IMGT annotations. Most CMV-associated TCR beta chains appeared to be HLA-restricted in a later analysis, and the HLA associations seemed to be driven largely by CMV exposure. A later analysis found that HLA-associated TCR beta chains were more clonally expanded and had lower generation probabilities than equally common non-associated chains. The classifier was reported to diagnose cytomegalovirus status with high specificity and sensitivity in both the original cohort and the validation cohort. In a later analysis, the rate of TCR association differed among HLA loci, with DRB1 alleles having the most associated TCRs and HLA-C alleles having the fewest. A later analysis associated 17,000 or so TCR beta sequences with specific HLA alleles at a false discovery rate of 0.05. In this cohort, only TCR beta chains were sequenced, and detectable features were limited by the absence of alpha or paired-chain data. A later genetic analysis reported fewer N-insertions in productive TCRs among donors in an Asian-associated ancestry cluster than the roughly 640-donor mean.

The rearranged segments are TRBV7-9 and TRBJ2-5, and 10 bases in between align with TRBD2. The sample comprised PBMCs. This TCR was recovered from a man aged 55-75 years in good health and CMV-seronegative. The CDR3 has the sequence CASSLSLAGALMTQYF. The DNA sequence is as follows: TGTGCCAGCAGCTTATCCCTAGCGGGGGCTCTCATGACCCAGTACTTC.